One and the same sample provided the 23 T cell receptor beta chains below, sequenced in a study of blood T cell repertoires in COVID-19. Data came from immunoSEQ multiplex PCR; TCRdb stores just in-frame clones and leaves some out. The table shows almost 300,000 clones, with about 90% occurring only once. The sequencing input was peripheral blood. The receptor set was obtained from a woman aged 25-40 years with COVID-19, enrolled during active disease.

This clone was recorded only once. The chain uses TRBV4-1 and TRBJ2-5; possible D gene TRBD2, 6 bases. V was shortened by 4 bases and J by 0 bases, with 24 bases between the two germline ends. CDR1 is MGHRA and CDR2 is YSYEKL in the germline V gene. The length of the CDR3 is 19 residues. CDR3 protein: CASSPAFGTRISHQETQYF. Written as DNA, the CDR3 is TGCGCCAGCAGCCCAGCTTTTGGGACTCGGATCAGCCACCAAGAGACCCAGTACTTC.

This CDR3 is CASSFKSGGANGELFF. The DNA of the CDR3 is TGCGCCAGCAGCTTTAAGAGCGGGGGGGCGAACGGGGAGCTGTTTTTT. The V gene is TRBV5-1, the J gene TRBJ2-2; the match to TRBD2 covers 10 bases. The germline V gene has CDR1 SGHRS and CDR2 YFSETQ. This CDR3 comprises 16 residues. V was clipped by 2 bases and J by 7 bases; unmatched bases: 8. Full variable domain (outside the CDR3, taken from reference TRBV5-1 and TRBJ2-2): KAGVTQTPRYLIKTRGQQVTLSCSPISGHRSVSWYQQTPGQGLQFLFEYFSETQRNKGNFPGRFSGRQFSNSRSEMNVSTLELGDSALYLCASSFKSGGANGELFFGEGSRLTVL.

This clone appeared once. V usage is TRBV6-6 and J usage is TRBJ2-3; D is possibly TRBD2 (5 bases). V lost 6 bases and J lost 2, with 18 bases in between. CDR3 length: 16 amino acids. The germline V gene encodes CDR1 MNHNY and CDR2 SVGAGI (reference sequence). CDR3 nucleotide sequence: TGTGCCAGCAGGCCCCCCCCGGGAACGGCCACAGATACGCAGTATTTT. Translating it yields CASRPPPGTATDTQYF.

The genes are TRBV15 and TRBJ2-7; 8 nucleotides agree with TRBD1. The J segment lost 1 base and the V segment lost 5 bases, leaving 1 base of the junction unmatched. Per germline, CDR1 LNHNV and CDR2 YYDKDF (reference sequence). The CDR3 contains 13 residues. CDR3 bases: TGTGCCACCAGCGGACAGGGTTCCTACGAGCAGTACTTC. It yields the protein CATSGQGSYEQYF.

This clone was counted between two and nine times. This chain connects TRBV23-1 to TRBJ1-1; D unresolved. TRBV23-1 is treated as an ORF (open reading frame) with a function not yet certain. V was pared by 1 base and J by 3 bases, with 9 bases between. This CDR3 has 14 amino acids. Here the CDR3 DNA reads TGCGCCAGCAGTCAATGGAGACCATACACTGAAGCTTTCTTT. Its protein product is CASSQWRPYTEAFF.

The chain is built from TRBV18 and TRBJ2-3; TRBD2 is a possible D gene (5 bases). CDR3 length equals 14 residues. Per the germline V gene, CDR1 is KGHSH and CDR2 is LQKENI. The ends were cut back, 3 bases at V and 6 bases at J, with 13 bases in the middle. CDR3 sequence reads: CASSPTGFWDTQYF. CDR3 DNA sequence: TGTGCCAGCTCACCTACGGGGTTCTGGGATACGCAGTATTTT.

V and J are TRBV19 and TRBJ1-5, with TRBD1 identical over 9 bases. Looked up from germline, CDR1 is LNHDA and CDR2 is SQIVND (reference sequence). Trimming cost V 1 base and J 3 bases; bases outside gene matches: 4. The CDR3 consists of 16 residues. The CDR3, as DNA: TGTGCCAGTAGTATAGTAGGGACAGGGTTCAATCAGCCCCAGCATTTT. Protein product: CASSIVGTGFNQPQHF.

V gene TRBV27 combines with J gene TRBJ1-2; D is perhaps TRBD1 (5 bases). Germline loops: CDR1 MNHEY, CDR2 SMNVEV (reference sequence). V shed 5 bases and J shed 4 bases, with 23 bases lying between them. There are 17 residues in the CDR3. The CDR3 nucleotides read TGTGCCAGCAGTCATATCTCGGGACTCCGTGAGGGCTATGGCTACACCTTC. Translated, it gives CASSHISGLREGYGYTF.

The chain couples TRBV30 to TRBJ2-7; the match to TRBD1 covers 12 bases. Germline CDR1 reads GTSNPN; CDR2 reads SVGIG (reference sequence). V trimming: 2 bases; J trimming: 5 bases; junction bases outside the gene matches: 4. The CDR3 totals 14 residues. DNA for the CDR3: TGTGCCTGGAGTATCGGGACAGGGGGCCACGAGCAGTACTTC. Its translation: CAWSIGTGGHEQYF.

The V gene is TRBV5-1, the J gene TRBJ1-4; D remains ambiguous. Germline V CDR1 and CDR2: SGHRS, YFSETQ. Trimming stripped 4 bases from V and 3 bases from J, with 28 bases between. This CDR3 contains 20 residues. In DNA, the CDR3 is TGCGCCAGCAGCGCCGAGTCCCGGCCTCAAGGGAAGAGGGCTAATGAAAAACTGTTTTTT. As protein: CASSAESRPQGKRANEKLFF.

This chain connects TRBV19 to TRBJ1-1; 7 bases match TRBD1. Germline CDR1 reads LNHDA; CDR2 reads SQIVND (reference sequence). The CDR3 loop spans 15 amino acids. V shed 5 bases, J shed 3 bases, and the junction held 9 bases outside the gene matches. In DNA form, the CDR3 reads TGTGCCAGTAGTCCTTTGACAGGGTACTACACTGAAGCTTTCTTT. It translates to CASSPLTGYYTEAFF.

The chain recombines TRBV6-5 with TRBJ1-5; no clear D gene. V lost 7 bases, J lost 4 bases, and 8 bases lay in between. CDR3 length: 12 residues. Germline V gives CDR1 MNHEY, CDR2 SVGAGI. The CDR3 region has the DNA TGTGCCAGCACCGGTCCAAATCAGCCCCAGCATTTT. Protein sequence: CASTGPNQPQHF.

This clone was found a few times. The chain has TRBV28 and TRBJ2-1; D remains unclear. V was clipped by 6 bases and J by 6 bases, with 9 bases between them. Germline CDR1 reads MDHEN; CDR2 reads SYDVKM. There are 12 residues in the CDR3. CDR3 nucleotide sequence: TGTGCCAGCAGGCTCAGGCGCAATGAGCAGTTCTTC. Its protein product is CASRLRRNEQFF.

This rearrangement joins TRBV5-1 to TRBJ2-7; 10 bases map to TRBD2. The J segment lost 6 bases and the V segment lost 3 bases, leaving 6 bases of the junction unmatched. The CDR3 consists of 14 residues. The V gene's germline CDR1 is SGHRS and CDR2 YFSETQ. The chain's CDR3 is CASSSLAGVGEQYF. For the CDR3, the DNA is TGCGCCAGCAGCTCTCTAGCGGGGGTTGGCGAGCAGTACTTC.

This rearrangement joins TRBV14 to TRBJ2-1; D perhaps matches TRBD2 (6 bases). V gave up 5 bases and J gave up 4 bases, with 15 bases separating them. CDR3 length: 15 amino acids. Germline V lookup: CDR1 SGHDN, CDR2 FVKESK. In DNA, the CDR3 is TGTGCCAGCAGCTTCCCGGGAGCCCTTTACAATGAGCAGTTCTTC. This gives the protein CASSFPGALYNEQFF.

The chain carries TRBV28 and TRBJ2-5; D perhaps matches TRBD1 (6 bases). The CDR3 contains 19 residues. The germline V gene has CDR1 MDHEN and CDR2 SYDVKM. V was trimmed by 3 bases and J by 5 bases, leaving 28 bases between them. The CDR3 sequence: CASSFSHYRVGFGRETQYF. DNA for the CDR3: TGTGCCAGCAGTTTTTCCCACTACAGGGTGGGCTTCGGTCGGGAGACCCAGTACTTC.

This clone showed up just a few times. The chain is built from TRBV7-2 and TRBJ1-1, with a possible D match to TRBD1 (5 bases). The CDR3 length is 14 residues. V dropped 5 bases and J dropped 2 bases, with 12 bases sitting between them. The germline gives CDR1 SGHTA, CDR2 FQGNSA. The CDR3 here is CASSPRTRNTEAFF. As DNA, the CDR3 is TGTGCCAGCAGCCCGCGGACACGAAACACTGAAGCTTTCTTT.

The rearrangement links TRBV5-4 to TRBJ2-5; D might be TRBD1 (6 bases). The V gene lost 1 base and the J gene lost 3 bases, with 7 bases spanning the gap. The CDR3 has 13 residues. The germline V gene encodes CDR1 SGHNT and CDR2 YYREEE (reference sequence). CDR3 sequence reads: CASSLNREETQYF. The CDR3 DNA reads TGTGCCAGCAGCTTGAACAGGGAAGAGACCCAGTACTTC.

In its sample, this clone was seen once. This chain joins TRBV6-5 and TRBJ2-3; possibly TRBD2 for D (6 bases). Germline CDR1 MNHEY, CDR2 SVGAGI. The CDR3 is made up of 15 amino acids. Trimming shortened V by 2 bases and J by 2 bases, and 11 bases separated the two germline ends. CDR3 in DNA: TGTGCCAGCAGTTACGAGCGGGCGGACACAGATACGCAGTATTTT. It encodes CASSYERADTDTQYF.

In this sample, this clone turned up once. The V gene is TRBV14, the J gene TRBJ2-1, with a tentative D call TRBD2 (7 bases). The CDR3 runs 17 residues. The germline V gene has CDR1 SGHDN and CDR2 FVKESK. V was pared by 4 bases and J by 2 bases, with 18 bases between. Here the CDR3 reads CASSPIGPRGPYNEQFF. CDR3 coding DNA: TGTGCCAGCAGCCCCATAGGTCCGCGGGGGCCCTACAATGAGCAGTTCTTC.

As concerns this clone: This same CDR3 is encoded by further DNA sequences in the sample. The CDR3 sequence: CASSIGANYGYTF. CDR3 nucleotide sequence: TGTGCCAGTAGTATTGGGGCGAACTATGGCTACACCTTC. The chain employs TRBV19 and TRBJ1-2; possible D gene TRBD1, 5 bases. V was cut by 3 bases and J by 2 bases, with 7 bases left in between. This CDR3 region has 13 residues. CDR1 and CDR2 (germline): LNHDA, SQIVND (reference sequence).

The chain has TRBV5-6 and TRBJ1-5; the D is unclear. The CDR3 consists of 14 residues. Germline V gene lookup returns CDR1 SGHDT and CDR2 YYEEEE. The V gene lost 0 bases and the J gene lost 0 bases, with 4 bases spanning the gap. In DNA, the CDR3 is TGTGCCAGCAGCTTGGCCTATAGCAATCAGCCCCAGCATTTT. It specifies CASSLAYSNQPQHF.

This clone occurred once. V usage is TRBV11-2 and J usage is TRBJ2-1; TRBD2 is a possible D gene (6 bases). Germline CDR1 and CDR2: SGHAT and FQNNGV. The V end was cut by 5 bases, the J end by 4 bases, with 18 bases between. This CDR3 spans 16 amino acids. For the CDR3, the DNA is TGTGCCAGCAGCCCCCGGGGGTCAGCCCTATACAATGAGCAGTTCTTC. It yields the protein CASSPRGSALYNEQFF. The variable domain in full, completed from reference TRBV11-2 and TRBJ2-1, reads EAGVAQSPRYKIIEKRQSVAFWCNPISGHATLYWYQQILGQGPKLLIQFQNNGVVDDSQLPKDRFSAERLKGVDSTLKIQPAKLEDSAVYLCASSPRGSALYNEQFFGPGTRLTVL.